The source of this TCR beta chain is a study of CD8 T cells in Susac syndrome. This clonotype appeared a single time. V lost 8 bases to trimming and J lost 0 bases; unmatched junction nucleotides: 6. The CDR3 has 15 residues. Germline values: CDR1 MNHEY, CDR2 SVGEGT. With random hexamers, 0.5 to 1 ug RNA was reverse transcribed. The immunoSEQ assay covered 54 Vbeta and 13 Jbeta segments for CDR3. TCRdb fed the immunoSEQ multiplex PCR reads into MiXCR, producing one record per CDR3 protein. Here the sample spans around 180,000 distinct CDR3 sequences, roughly 95% being singletons. The sequenced target, TCR beta, came from blood CD8+ and CD4+ T cells. The multiple sclerosis controls, all treatment-naive patients, had relapsing-remitting disease that was stable or active. While CD8+ and CD4+ T cells were isolated negatively, TEMRA cells were enriched by FACS.

This rearrangement joins TRBV6-2 or TRBV6-3 to TRBJ2-2; 7 positions match TRBD1. The sequenced sample was CD4+ T cells from PBMCs. This clonotype was sampled from a human donor with multiple sclerosis. The CDR3 reads CASHRGNTNTGELFF. The CDR3 bases are TGTGCCAGCCACAGGGGCAATACGAACACCGGGGAGCTGTTTTTT.